These 30 T cell receptor beta chains were sequenced from one sample in a study of identical twins. TCRdb recomputed calls from the 5' RACE reads with MiXCR, one row per CDR3 protein. The table lists about 340,000 distinct CDR3 sequences, roughly 12% of them singletons. These data also featured in a second study, about yellow fever vaccine responses in identical twins.

Input material: CD8+ T cells sorted from blood. The origin of the receptors is a woman under 30 in good health.

In this sample, this clonotype turned up a few times. J is TRBJ2-7 and V is TRBV25-1, with D perhaps matching TRBD2 (5 bases). CDR3 size: 14 residues. From germline, CDR1 is MGHDK and CDR2 SYGVNS. Trimming cost V 3 bases and J 3 bases, with 12 bases left between them. CDR3 sequence (DNA): TGTGCCAGCAGTGACTACGCTACTAGCTACGAGCAGTACTTC. Amino acids: CASSDYATSYEQYF.

V is TRBV24-1 and J is TRBJ2-1, with D tentatively TRBD2 (5 bases). Trimming left V 2 bases short and J 6 bases short, with 7 bases between. The CDR3 extends over 13 amino acids. Germline loops: CDR1 KGHDR, CDR2 SFDVKD. CDR3 region: CATSDSGGNEQFF. The CDR3 region has the DNA TGTGCCACCAGTGATTCTGGAGGCAATGAGCAGTTCTTC.

The J gene is TRBJ2-2, the V gene TRBV2, with 8 bases matching TRBD2. The J segment lost 7 bases and the V segment lost 6 bases, leaving 10 bases of the junction unmatched. The CDR3 extends over 15 amino acids. Germline CDR1 SNHLY, CDR2 FYNNEI. In nucleotides, the CDR3 is TGTGCCAGCAGGGGGGATAGCGGGATAAACGGGGAGCTGTTTTTT. As protein: CASRGDSGINGELFF.

This clonotype was picked up a small number of times. The chain is built from TRBV6-5 and TRBJ2-5; 8 bases align to TRBD2. The J segment lost 5 bases and the V segment lost 0 bases, leaving 8 bases of the junction unmatched. Germline assignment: CDR1 MNHEY and CDR2 SVGAGI. This CDR3 comprises 16 residues. CDR3 nucleotides: TGTGCCAGCAGTTACTCGAATCTAGCGGGCACTGAGACCCAGTACTTC. This codes for CASSYSNLAGTETQYF.

This chain connects TRBV6-2 or TRBV6-3 to TRBJ2-3, with D tentatively TRBD1 (6 bases). Germline loops: CDR1 MNHEY, CDR2 SVGEGT. V shed 7 bases and J shed 2 bases, with 10 bases lying between them. This CDR3 spans 13 amino acids. CDR3 in amino acids: CASTRTDTDTQYF. In DNA, the CDR3 is TGTGCCAGCACCAGGACAGACACAGATACGCAGTATTTT.

This clonotype has only a few counts. This sequence joins TRBV20-1 and TRBJ2-5; TRBD1 matches 11 bases. CDR1 is DFQATT, CDR2 SNEGSKA, per germline (reference sequence). CDR3 length: 15 amino acids. V trimming: 5 bases; J trimming: 2 bases; junction bases outside the gene matches: 7. CDR3 loop: CSAYHRDRGQETQYF. The CDR3 nucleotides are TGCAGTGCTTACCACCGGGACAGGGGGCAAGAGACCCAGTACTTC.

The chain recombines TRBV12-3 or TRBV12-4 with TRBJ2-5, with D unclear. The CDR3 length is 14 residues. Trimming shortened V by 5 bases and J by 4 bases, and 14 bases separated the two germline ends. CDR3: CASSPAGRRETQYF. CDR3 sequence (DNA): TGTGCCAGCAGTCCAGCCGGGCGGCGAGAGACCCAGTACTTC.

The chain combines TRBV20-1 with TRBJ2-2, with 8 bases lining up with TRBD2. Germline CDR1 and CDR2: DFQATT and SNEGSKA (reference sequence). This CDR3 has 15 amino acids. V was pared by 6 bases and J by 5 bases, with 11 bases of the junction left unmatched. The CDR3 spells CSAVGLAFNTGELFF. The DNA for the CDR3 is TGCAGTGCAGTCGGACTAGCCTTCAATACCGGGGAGCTGTTTTTT.

This clonotype showed up many times. This chain links TRBV12-3 or TRBV12-4 with TRBJ2-1; D is possibly TRBD2 (5 bases). The CDR3 is 15 amino acids. V shed 7 bases and J shed 1 base, with 14 bases lying between them. The CDR3 region is CASTLSDGSYNEQFF. CDR3 nucleotide sequence: TGTGCCAGCACCCTTAGCGATGGGTCCTACAATGAGCAGTTCTTC.

The chain links TRBV7-9 to TRBJ2-1; tentative D call: TRBD2 (5 bases). Germline-derived CDR1 and CDR2 are SEHNR and FQNEAQ (reference sequence). V was pared by 5 bases and J by 6 bases, with 17 bases between. The CDR3 length is 15 residues. In DNA, the CDR3 is TGTGCCAGCAGCGGGAGCCACCCTGTGACCAATGAGCAGTTCTTC. Translation: CASSGSHPVTNEQFF.

This clonotype was recorded a few times. The chain carries TRBV5-1 and TRBJ2-7; TRBD1 is a possible D gene (6 bases). The CDR3 runs to 14 residues. The V end was cut by 5 bases, the J end by 3 bases, with 15 bases between. Germline V lookup: CDR1 SGHRS, CDR2 YFSETQ. The CDR3, as DNA: TGCGCCAGCAGACAGGGCGCTTACAGCTACGAGCAGTACTTC. Protein product: CASRQGAYSYEQYF.

The chain uses TRBV6-2 or TRBV6-3 and TRBJ2-7; 9 bases map to TRBD2. With 8 bases clipped from V and 3 bases from J, the junction kept 11 bases outside the gene matches. This CDR3 comprises 15 residues. Germline V lookup: CDR1 MNHEY, CDR2 SVGEGT. CDR3 residues: CASVPAASGDYEQYF. CDR3 DNA sequence: TGTGCCAGCGTACCCGCGGCTAGCGGGGACTACGAGCAGTACTTC.

The chain couples TRBV5-6 to TRBJ2-7; D is ambiguous. Trimming shortened V by 0 bases and J by 1 base, and 8 bases separated the two germline ends. Germline V lookup: CDR1 SGHDT, CDR2 YYEEEE. The CDR3 covers 14 residues. The CDR3 is CASSLDLISYEQYF. The CDR3 region has the DNA TGTGCCAGCAGCTTGGATCTAATTTCCTACGAGCAGTACTTC.

This clonotype was seen ten or more times. J is TRBJ1-1 and V is TRBV29-1; 7 bases are shared with TRBD1. Germline-derived CDR1 and CDR2 are SQVTM and ANQGSEA. The CDR3 has 16 amino acids. Unmatched junction bases numbered 15, after V lost 0 bases and J lost 8 bases. The CDR3 sequence is CSVEDSGQAGRGEAFF. CDR3 in DNA: TGCAGCGTTGAAGATTCCGGACAGGCCGGACGGGGGGAAGCTTTCTTT.

The rearrangement joins TRBV6-1 to TRBJ1-2; 8 bases agree with TRBD1. The germline V gene encodes CDR1 MNHNS and CDR2 SASEGT. The V segment lost 7 bases and the J segment 6 bases; nucleotides outside the gene matches: 16. The length of the CDR3 is 16 residues. CDR3 nucleotide sequence: TGTGCCAGCAACCCGGGGCTCCCAGGGGGCAAGGATGGCTACACCTTC. As protein: CASNPGLPGGKDGYTF.

This clonotype has a count of ten or more. The gene calls are TRBV11-2 and TRBJ2-7, with a possible D match to TRBD2 (6 bases). Looked up from germline, CDR1 is SGHAT and CDR2 is FQNNGV. The CDR3 extends over 16 amino acids. The germline V and J ends were trimmed by 2 bases and 0 bases, with 14 bases remaining between them. The CDR3 DNA reads as TGTGCCAGCAGCTTATATGGTAGCGGAAGCTCCTACGAGCAGTACTTC. It encodes CASSLYGSGSSYEQYF.

The rearrangement uses TRBV29-1 and TRBJ2-7; 8 bases map to TRBD1. This CDR3 has 14 residues. Per the germline V gene, CDR1 is SQVTM and CDR2 is ANQGSEA. J gave up 3 bases and V 4 bases, and 8 bases lay outside the gene matches. The CDR3 is CSVVGSGGFYEQYF. CDR3 coding DNA: TGCAGCGTTGTGGGTTCAGGGGGCTTCTACGAGCAGTACTTC.

This clonotype has ten or more counts. This rearrangement joins TRBV9 to TRBJ2-1; 8 positions agree with TRBD2. Looked up from germline, CDR1 is SGDLS and CDR2 is YYNGEE. V was pared by 0 bases and J by 3 bases, with 2 bases of the junction left unmatched. The CDR3 is made up of 15 amino acids. The CDR3 coding sequence is TGTGCCAGCAGCGTAGTAACTAGCGGCTACAATGAGCAGTTCTTC. Its protein is CASSVVTSGYNEQFF. The full variable domain, in which reference TRBV9 and TRBJ2-1 provide the parts outside the CDR3, is DSGVTQTPKHLITATGQRVTLRCSPRSGDLSVYWYQQSLDQGLQFLIQYYNGEERAKGNILERFSAQQFPDLHSELNLSSLELGDSALYFCASSVVTSGYNEQFFGPGTRLTVL.

The chain links TRBV19 to TRBJ2-2; D remains ambiguous. V shed 1 base and J shed 4 bases, with 7 bases lying between them. CDR1 is LNHDA, CDR2 SQIVND, per germline (reference sequence). The CDR3 is 14 amino acids. The CDR3 protein is CASSIGHLTGELFF. The CDR3 DNA reads as TGTGCCAGTAGTATAGGACACCTCACCGGGGAGCTGTTTTTT. Complete variable domain (other parts from reference TRBV19 and TRBJ2-2): DGGITQSPKYLFRKEGQNVTLSCEQNLNHDAMYWYRQDPGQGLRLIYYSQIVNDFQKGDIAEGYSVSREKKESFPLTVTSAQKNPTAFYLCASSIGHLTGELFFGEGSRLTVL.

The sample holds a few counts of this clonotype. The V call is TRBV20-1, the J call TRBJ1-1; TRBD1 aligns across 8 bases. Germline V gives CDR1 DFQATT, CDR2 SNEGSKA (reference sequence). The CDR3 runs 13 residues. V trimming: 7 bases; J trimming: 1 base; junction bases outside the gene matches: 5. The CDR3 sequence is CSVRTGQNTEAFF. The DNA for the CDR3 is TGCAGTGTTCGGACAGGGCAGAACACTGAAGCTTTCTTT.

The rearrangement joins TRBV2 to TRBJ2-2; 8 positions agree with TRBD2. CDR3 size: 17 residues. V was clipped by 1 base and J by 1 base; unmatched bases: 5. Per germline, CDR1 SNHLY and CDR2 FYNNEI. The CDR3 sequence: CASSEDSSGGNTGELFF. The CDR3 nucleotides read TGTGCCAGCAGTGAAGATTCCAGCGGGGGGAACACCGGGGAGCTGTTTTTT.

The genes are TRBV27 and TRBJ2-7; no reliable D call. The CDR3 contains 14 residues. Germline V gene lookup returns CDR1 MNHEY and CDR2 SMNVEV (reference sequence). Trimming shortened V by 6 bases and J by 2 bases, and 14 bases separated the two germline ends. For the CDR3, the DNA is TGTGCCAGCAGCCCCTTTCGGGCGGCCTACGAGCAGTACTTC. It codes for CASSPFRAAYEQYF.

This chain connects TRBV11-1 to TRBJ2-2; 12 bases line up with TRBD2. The length of the CDR3 is 19 residues. The V gene end was trimmed by 2 bases and the J gene end by 0 bases; junction bases not matched to a gene: 7. Germline V gives CDR1 SGHAT, CDR2 FQDESV (reference sequence). The CDR3, as DNA: TGTGCCAGCAGCTTACCAACTAGCGGGAGGCCCCCGAACACCGGGGAGCTGTTTTTT. This encodes CASSLPTSGRPPNTGELFF.

At least ten counts were recorded for this clonotype. The V gene is TRBV28, the J gene TRBJ2-7; 12 positions agree with TRBD2. With 2 bases clipped from V and 6 bases from J, the junction kept 8 bases outside the gene matches. Germline V gene sequence: CDR1 MDHEN, CDR2 SYDVKM. The CDR3 has 16 amino acids. The CDR3 loop is CASSLKRLAGEGEQYF. Written as DNA, the CDR3 is TGTGCCAGCAGTTTAAAACGACTAGCGGGAGAGGGCGAGCAGTACTTC.

The table lists this clonotype with a few counts. The chain has TRBV28 and TRBJ2-1; TRBD2 matches at 12 bases. Germline loops: CDR1 MDHEN, CDR2 SYDVKM. V trimming: 6 bases; J trimming: 8 bases; junction bases outside the gene matches: 8. CDR3 length equals 15 residues. CDR3 DNA: TGTGCCAGCAGAGAGAGGACTAGCGGGACATATGAGCAGTTCTTC. It yields the protein CASRERTSGTYEQFF.

The rearrangement joins TRBV12-3 or TRBV12-4 to TRBJ2-5; perhaps TRBD1 as D (5 bases). V gave up 5 bases and J gave up 5 bases, with 18 bases separating them. The CDR3 contains 15 residues. CDR3 bases: TGTGCCAGCAGTCCGTTGGGGCAACCCGGGGAGACCCAGTACTTC. It specifies CASSPLGQPGETQYF.

Ten or more counts support this clonotype. The rearrangement uses TRBV5-1 and TRBJ2-2; no firm D call. V lost 2 bases to trimming and J lost 4 bases, with 15 bases between them. The CDR3 totals 16 residues. Germline V CDR1 and CDR2: SGHRS, YFSETQ. CDR3 amino acids: CASSFKDPGLTGELFF. In nucleotides, the CDR3 is TGCGCCAGCAGCTTTAAGGACCCCGGCCTCACCGGGGAGCTGTTTTTT.

The chain combines TRBV5-1 with TRBJ2-1; D might be TRBD1 or TRBD2, each matching 6 bases. Germline V gives CDR1 SGHRS, CDR2 YFSETQ. There are 17 residues in the CDR3. The V gene lost 0 bases and the J gene lost 0 bases, with 13 bases spanning the gap. CDR3 bases: TGCGCCAGCAGCTTGGAGGGGGGACCTAGCTCCTACAATGAGCAGTTCTTC. Its translation: CASSLEGGPSSYNEQFF.

This clonotype was counted a few times. This rearrangement joins TRBV5-5 to TRBJ2-7; 8 bases are a match to TRBD1. This CDR3 is 17 amino acids long. The V gene's germline CDR1 is SGHKS and CDR2 YYEKEE (reference sequence). The V and J ends lost 0 bases and 0 bases, in that order; junction bases with no gene match: 8. The CDR3 DNA is TGTGCCAGCAGCTTGGAACCGGGACAGGATAGCTCCTACGAGCAGTACGTC. Translated, it gives CASSLEPGQDSSYEQYV.

The chain is built from TRBV29-1 and TRBJ2-5; D is possibly TRBD2 (7 bases). Trimming took 3 bases from V and 10 from J, leaving 24 bases between them. This CDR3 is built from 15 residues. Looked up from germline, CDR1 is SQVTM and CDR2 is ANQGSEA. CDR3 region: CSVDRPRGGESGQYF. In nucleotides, the CDR3 is TGCAGCGTTGATCGCCCCAGAGGGGGGGAGTCAGGCCAGTACTTC.